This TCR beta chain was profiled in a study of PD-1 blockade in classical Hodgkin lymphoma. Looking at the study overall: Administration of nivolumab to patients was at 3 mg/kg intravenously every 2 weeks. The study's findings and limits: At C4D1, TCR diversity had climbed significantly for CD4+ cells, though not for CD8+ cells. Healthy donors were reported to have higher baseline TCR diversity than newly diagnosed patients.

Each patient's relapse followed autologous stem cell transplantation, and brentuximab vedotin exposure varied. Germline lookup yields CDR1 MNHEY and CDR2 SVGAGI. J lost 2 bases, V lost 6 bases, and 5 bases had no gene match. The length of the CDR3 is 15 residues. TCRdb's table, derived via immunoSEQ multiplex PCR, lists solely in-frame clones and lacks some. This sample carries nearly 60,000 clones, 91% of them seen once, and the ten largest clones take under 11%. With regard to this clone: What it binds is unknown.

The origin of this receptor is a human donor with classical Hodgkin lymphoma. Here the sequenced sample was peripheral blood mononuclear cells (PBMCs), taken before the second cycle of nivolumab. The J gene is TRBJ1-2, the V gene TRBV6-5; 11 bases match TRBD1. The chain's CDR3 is CASRGQGGLNYGYTF. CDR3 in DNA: TGTGCCAGCAGGGGACAGGGGGGCCTCAACTATGGCTACACCTTC.